These 29 T cell receptor beta chains were all obtained from the same sample, sequenced in a study of cytomegalovirus exposure and HLA in healthy donors. This PCR relied on a set of 60 Vbeta primers and 13 Jbeta primers. The data were produced by immunoSEQ multiplex PCR, yet TCRdb's version contains in-frame clones alone and is incomplete. The sample holds around 140,000 clones; 8.9% are singletons and the top ten take roughly 6.4%. The sequenced material came from PBMCs. These receptor sequences come from a woman in her thirties or forties in good health and CMV-seropositive.

V is TRBV5-4 and J is TRBJ2-7; 7 nucleotides agree with TRBD1. Germline values: CDR1 SGHNT, CDR2 YYREEE (reference sequence). This CDR3 comprises 13 residues. Trimming cost V 2 bases and J 2 bases; bases outside gene matches: 1. CDR3: CASSFQGAYEQYF. The CDR3 region has the DNA TGTGCCAGCAGCTTCCAGGGGGCCTACGAGCAGTACTTC. The full variable domain, with the rest looked up from reference TRBV5-4 and TRBJ2-7, is ETGVTQSPTHLIKTRGQQVTLRCSSQSGHNTVSWYQQALGQGPQFIFQYYREEENGRGNFPPRFSGLQFPNYSSELNVNALELDDSALYLCASSFQGAYEQYFGPGTRLTVT.

This clone was recorded a few times. The V gene is TRBV5-6, the J gene TRBJ2-7; 8 positions match TRBD1. The CDR3 consists of 13 residues. V was pared by 4 bases and J by 4 bases, with 4 bases of the junction left unmatched. CDR1 and CDR2 (germline): SGHDT, YYEEEE. This chain's CDR3 is CASSRTGWYEQYF. The CDR3 nucleotides read TGTGCCAGCAGCCGGACAGGGTGGTACGAGCAGTACTTC.

This clone has just a few counts. The chain couples TRBV27 to TRBJ1-1; no firm D call. With 3 bases removed from V and 1 base from J, the gap between germline ends came to 9 bases. The CDR3 loop spans 14 amino acids. CDR1 MNHEY and CDR2 SMNVEV come from the germline V gene (reference sequence). CDR3 sequence: CASSLSERNTEAFF. As DNA, the CDR3 is TGTGCCAGCAGTTTGAGTGAGAGGAACACTGAAGCTTTCTTT.

The V gene is TRBV7-2, the J gene TRBJ1-4; no clear D. Trimming shortened V by 2 bases and J by 6 bases, and 7 bases separated the two germline ends. The CDR3 runs 13 residues. CDR1 is SGHTA and CDR2 is FQGNSA in the germline V gene. This CDR3 is CASSLTLHEKLFF. The CDR3 DNA follows: TGTGCCAGCAGCTTAACCCTACATGAAAAACTGTTTTTT. Full variable domain (missing parts from reference TRBV7-2 and TRBJ1-4): GAGVSQSPSNKVTEKGKDVELRCDPISGHTALYWYRQSLGQGLEFLIYFQGNSAPDKSGLPSDRFSAERTGGSVSTLTIQRTQQEDSAVYLCASSLTLHEKLFFGSGTQLSVL.

This clone was seen a few times. This chain links TRBV6-5 with TRBJ1-1, with D maybe TRBD1 (5 bases). The CDR3 consists of 13 residues. Deletions cut 2 bases from V and 4 bases from J, with 8 bases between. Germline values: CDR1 MNHEY, CDR2 SVGAGI. This chain's CDR3 is CASSYAGTTEAFF. CDR3 in DNA: TGTGCCAGCAGTTACGCGGGGACCACTGAAGCTTTCTTT.

The chain is built from TRBV5-4 and TRBJ2-5; a weak D match, TRBD1 (6 bases). Trimming removed 1 base at V and 5 bases at J, with 12 bases between. The CDR3 extends over 14 amino acids. Per the germline V gene, CDR1 is SGHNT and CDR2 is YYREEE (reference sequence). The CDR3 DNA follows: TGTGCCAGCAGCTTGATGGGGGCGGTGGAGACCCAGTACTTC. This sequence encodes CASSLMGAVETQYF.

This clone occurred a few times. V and J are TRBV5-1 and TRBJ2-2; 7 bases agree with TRBD1. The germline CDR1 and CDR2 sequences are SGHRS and YFSETQ. The CDR3 covers 13 residues. Trimming cost V 4 bases and J 7 bases; bases outside gene matches: 4. The CDR3, as DNA: TGCGCCAGCAGCGGGACAGAGGACGGGGAGCTGTTTTTT. This encodes CASSGTEDGELFF.

This sequence joins TRBV19 and TRBJ1-2, with 7 bases lining up with TRBD1. J gave up 0 bases and V 3 bases, and 1 base lay outside the gene matches. This CDR3 spans 14 amino acids. The V gene's germline CDR1 is LNHDA and CDR2 SQIVND (reference sequence). This CDR3 reads CASSIGTANYGYTF. CDR3 bases: TGTGCCAGTAGTATCGGGACAGCTAACTATGGCTACACCTTC.

This clone was seen a handful of times. The chain couples TRBV7-2 to TRBJ2-7; 8 bases line up with TRBD1. Trimming at V came to 2 bases and at J to 7 bases, leaving 7 bases not matched to a gene. The CDR3 runs to 14 residues. Germline lookup yields CDR1 SGHTA and CDR2 FQGNSA. Here the CDR3 reads CASSLQGALREQYF. DNA of the CDR3: TGTGCCAGCAGCTTACAGGGGGCTTTGCGGGAGCAGTACTTC. Together with reference TRBV7-2 and TRBJ2-7, the CDR3 gives the full variable domain: GAGVSQSPSNKVTEKGKDVELRCDPISGHTALYWYRQSLGQGLEFLIYFQGNSAPDKSGLPSDRFSAERTGGSVSTLTIQRTQQEDSAVYLCASSLQGALREQYFGPGTRLTVT.

The rearrangement joins TRBV7-9 to TRBJ1-1; D is ambiguous. Germline values: CDR1 SEHNR, CDR2 FQNEAQ (reference sequence). Trimming removed 6 bases from V and 6 bases from J, with 8 bases in between. CDR3 length: 11 amino acids. Written as DNA, the CDR3 is TGTGCCAGCAGTCGAGGGCCTGAAGCTTTCTTT. Its translation: CASSRGPEAFF.

The chain couples TRBV19 to TRBJ1-5, with TRBD1 matching 8 bases. After removal of 7 bases from V and 5 bases from J, the junction contained 10 bases not matched to a gene. Germline lookup yields CDR1 LNHDA and CDR2 SQIVND (reference sequence). This CDR3 spans 15 amino acids. The CDR3 DNA reads TGTGCCAGTACCGACAGGGGTAATGCTGATCAGCCCCAGCATTTT. Translation: CASTDRGNADQPQHF.

The chain couples TRBV7-9 to TRBJ1-1; D is unresolved. V was clipped by 3 bases and J by 5 bases, with 7 bases between them. In germline, CDR1 is SEHNR, CDR2 FQNEAQ (reference sequence). The CDR3 contains 12 residues. In DNA, the CDR3 is TGTGCCAGCAGCTTTACAGAGACTGAAGCTTTCTTT. Its translation: CASSFTETEAFF.

There are a few counts of this clone. The rearrangement joins TRBV4-2 to TRBJ2-3; 9 bases fit TRBD2. CDR1 and CDR2 (germline): LGHNA, YNFKEQ. This CDR3 is 16 amino acids long. The ends lost 1 base at V and 2 bases at J; junction bases unmatched: 4. For the CDR3, the DNA is TGTGCCAGCAGCCAAGGGGTAGCGGGGGCCACAGATACGCAGTATTTT. Its translation is CASSQGVAGATDTQYF.

The genes are TRBV14 and TRBJ2-3; 7 nucleotides match TRBD2. The CDR3 has 14 amino acids. The germline gives CDR1 SGHDN, CDR2 FVKESK. Germline trimming cut 4 bases from V and 4 bases from J; bases unmatched to any gene: 5. CDR3: CASSRDYRADTQYF. The CDR3 nucleotides read TGTGCCAGCAGCCGGGACTATAGGGCAGATACGCAGTATTTT.

On this clone itself: The sample has other DNA sequences that encode this CDR3 too. This sequence joins TRBV5-1 and TRBJ2-2; TRBD1 matches at 8 bases. After removal of 3 bases from V and 2 bases from J, the junction contained 3 bases not matched to a gene. CDR3 length equals 15 residues. Germline V lookup: CDR1 SGHRS, CDR2 YFSETQ. The CDR3 spells CASSSQGGNTGELFF. The CDR3 DNA follows: TGCGCCAGCAGCTCACAGGGGGGAAACACCGGGGAGCTGTTTTTT.

This chain joins TRBV19 and TRBJ2-2; D gene unclear. The V and J ends lost 10 bases and 5 bases respectively, with 8 bases between them. CDR1 is LNHDA, CDR2 SQIVND, per germline (reference sequence). There are 11 residues in the CDR3. CDR3: CATSETGELFF. CDR3 DNA sequence: TGTGCCACGAGCGAGACCGGGGAGCTGTTTTTT. Full variable domain (remainder filled in from reference TRBV19 and TRBJ2-2): DGGITQSPKYLFRKEGQNVTLSCEQNLNHDAMYWYRQDPGQGLRLIYYSQIVNDFQKGDIAEGYSVSREKKESFPLTVTSAQKNPTAFYLCATSETGELFFGEGSRLTVL.

The CDR3 DNA reads as TGTGCCATCAGTGAGTCTCTATTAGCGGGGGGAAACAATGAGCAGTTCTTC. This sequence encodes CAISESLLAGGNNEQFF. This chain uses TRBV10-3 with TRBJ2-1; 10 bases agree with TRBD2. Trimming cost V 0 bases and J 5 bases; bases outside gene matches: 7. Germline CDR1 ENHRY, CDR2 SYGVKD. CDR3 length: 17 residues.

This clone was seen only a few times. The rearrangement links TRBV2 to TRBJ1-5; TRBD1 agrees at 8 bases. Trimming at V came to 4 bases and at J to 5 bases, leaving 4 bases not matched to a gene. Germline-derived CDR1 and CDR2 are SNHLY and FYNNEI. The CDR3 runs to 14 residues. The CDR3 sequence: CASSVSGGDQPQHF. The CDR3 nucleotides read TGTGCCAGCAGTGTCTCAGGGGGCGATCAGCCCCAGCATTTT. Full variable domain (missing parts from reference TRBV2 and TRBJ1-5): EPEVTQTPSHQVTQMGQEVILRCVPISNHLYFYWYRQILGQKVEFLVSFYNNEISEKSEIFDDQFSVERPDGSNFTLKIRSTKLEDSAMYFCASSVSGGDQPQHFGDGTRLSIL.

This clone was recorded a few times. This sequence joins TRBV15 and TRBJ1-1; tentative D call: TRBD1 (6 bases). The CDR3 spans 17 residues. V shed 2 bases and J shed 4 bases, with 20 bases lying between them. Germline V gene sequence: CDR1 LNHNV, CDR2 YYDKDF (reference sequence). As DNA, the CDR3 is TGTGCCACCAGCAGAATTCGGGGCAGGGGAAAGGGCACTGAAGCTTTCTTT. The encoded protein is CATSRIRGRGKGTEAFF.

The chain joins TRBV7-9 to TRBJ1-4, with D perhaps TRBD1 (6 bases). The V gene's germline CDR1 is SEHNR and CDR2 FQNEAQ (reference sequence). The CDR3 loop spans 14 amino acids. V lost 8 bases, J lost 9 bases, and 19 bases lay in between. The CDR3 nucleotides read TGTGCCAGCGGCAATCAGGGGTTCGGGCAAAAACTGTTTTTT. Translating it yields CASGNQGFGQKLFF.

This clone was observed a handful of times. The rearrangement joins TRBV6-6 to TRBJ1-1, with TRBD1 identical over 11 bases. CDR1 is MNHNY and CDR2 is SVGAGI in the germline V gene (reference sequence). Losses at the gene ends were 6 bases for V and 3 bases for J; bases not matched to a gene: 3. The CDR3 is 14 residues long. The CDR3 region has the DNA TGTGCCAGCAGGGGACAGGGGGGTGACACTGAAGCTTTCTTT. Translated, it gives CASRGQGGDTEAFF.

This clone was detected a few times. The chain joins TRBV6-1 to TRBJ2-5; D is possibly TRBD1 (6 bases). The germline gives CDR1 MNHNS, CDR2 SASEGT. The ends were cut back, 5 bases at V and 4 bases at J, with 17 bases in the middle. The CDR3 covers 15 residues. CDR3 residues: CASSWGPSDLETQYF. CDR3 sequence (DNA): TGTGCCAGCAGTTGGGGGCCCTCCGATCTAGAGACCCAGTACTTC.

This clone was detected a few times. This chain uses TRBV2 with TRBJ1-2; 7 bases fit TRBD1. Germline V gene data show CDR1 as SNHLY and CDR2 as FYNNEI. The CDR3 has 13 amino acids. The V gene end was trimmed by 9 bases and the J gene end by 4 bases; junction bases not matched to a gene: 8. The chain's CDR3 is CASRQGSFYGYTF. In DNA, the CDR3 is TGTGCCAGTAGACAGGGATCATTCTATGGCTACACCTTC. The full variable domain, with the rest looked up from reference TRBV2 and TRBJ1-2, is EPEVTQTPSHQVTQMGQEVILRCVPISNHLYFYWYRQILGQKVEFLVSFYNNEISEKSEIFDDQFSVERPDGSNFTLKIRSTKLEDSAMYFCASRQGSFYGYTFGSGTRLTVV.

J is TRBJ1-6 and V is TRBV4-2; 10 bases are a match to TRBD1. Trimming removed 3 bases from V and 7 bases from J; junction bases left unmatched: 3. CDR1 and CDR2 from the germline V gene are LGHNA and YNFKEQ. This CDR3 has 15 amino acids. CDR3 nucleotide sequence: TGTGCCAGCAGCCAGGGACAGGGGTGGAATTCACCCCTCCACTTT. This gives the protein CASSQGQGWNSPLHF.

This clone came up a few times. This chain joins TRBV5-1 and TRBJ2-5; possible D gene TRBD1, 6 bases. Germline V gives CDR1 SGHRS, CDR2 YFSETQ. Trimming stripped 0 bases from V and 5 bases from J, with 8 bases between. The CDR3 covers 13 residues. The CDR3 loop reads CASSLDREETQYF. As DNA, the CDR3 is TGCGCCAGCAGCTTGGACAGGGAGGAGACCCAGTACTTC.

This clone has more than one count but fewer than ten. The CDR3 DNA is TGTGGTGGGGGACAGGGCCGGGGTGTTAATGAGCAGTTCTTC. Amino acid sequence: CGGGQGRGVNEQFF. The V gene is TRBV6-1, the J gene TRBJ2-1; 9 nucleotides align to TRBD1. Germline CDR1 and CDR2: MNHNS and SASEGT. The CDR3 loop spans 14 amino acids.

The J gene is TRBJ2-5, the V gene TRBV6-5; TRBD2 aligns across 8 bases. The V segment lost 6 bases and the J segment 2 bases; nucleotides outside the gene matches: 8. In germline, CDR1 is MNHEY, CDR2 SVGAGI. This CDR3 has 15 residues. Here the CDR3 reads CASSSTGLAQETQYF. The CDR3 nucleotides are TGTGCCAGCAGCTCAACCGGACTAGCACAAGAGACCCAGTACTTC.

The rearrangement links TRBV6-1 to TRBJ2-1; D unresolved. V lost 7 bases and J lost 3, with 4 bases in between. Germline V gives CDR1 MNHNS, CDR2 SASEGT. This CDR3 contains 11 residues. CDR3 coding DNA: TGTGCCAGCACCCTCTACAATGAGCAGTTCTTC. This gives the protein CASTLYNEQFF.

A few counts support this clone. The rearrangement joins TRBV7-3 to TRBJ1-5; 7 nucleotides align to TRBD1. The CDR3 runs to 14 residues. Trimming removed 5 bases from V and 4 bases from J; junction bases left unmatched: 5. Germline-derived CDR1 and CDR2 are SGHTA and FQGTGA. CDR3 nucleotides: TGTGCCAGCAGCCCTGGACAGGAGAATCAGCCCCAGCATTTT. It yields the protein CASSPGQENQPQHF.